One and the same sample provided the 25 T cell receptor beta chains below, sequenced in a study of T cells in Graves' hyperthyroidism and ophthalmopathy. The CDR3 regions of TCR beta were amplified from RNA transcripts. The HTBI primer set was used in a first-round RT-PCR of the TCR CDR3. A single record per CDR3 protein comes from TCRdb applying MiXCR to the multiplex PCR reads. The sample contains approximately 410,000 distinct CDR3 sequences, roughly 13% of which appear only once. Material for sequencing was blood. These receptors originate from a woman aged 18-29 years with Graves' hyperthyroidism.

Concerning this clonotype: A read error may account for a junction end that differs from germline. The chain combines TRBV9 with TRBJ2-7; maybe TRBD2 (5 bases). The germline V gene has CDR1 SGDLS and CDR2 YYNGEE. CDR3 length: 15 amino acids. The CDR3 sequence: CASSPLERISYEQHF. The CDR3 nucleotides are TGTGCCAGCAGCCCGTTAGAGCGGATCTCCTACGAGCAGCACTTC.

In this sample, this clonotype turned up many times. J is TRBJ2-5 and V is TRBV7-9; 8 bases align to TRBD1. V was clipped by 1 base and J by 3 bases; unmatched bases: 10. Germline V gene lookup returns CDR1 SEHNR and CDR2 FQNEAQ (reference sequence). The CDR3 contains 17 residues. This CDR3 reads CASSLDYSGTGKETQYF. In DNA form, the CDR3 reads TGTGCCAGCAGCTTAGATTACTCCGGGACAGGAAAAGAGACCCAGTACTTC.

In its sample, this clonotype was seen many times. This sequence joins TRBV27 and TRBJ2-2; D ambiguous. The CDR3 extends over 13 amino acids. Deletions cut 5 bases from V and 5 bases from J, with 9 bases between. Germline V gene data show CDR1 as MNHEY and CDR2 as SMNVEV (reference sequence). The CDR3 nucleotides are TGTGCCAGCAGTCCAAATGAAACCGGGGAGCTGTTTTTT. It encodes CASSPNETGELFF.

This clonotype was found a few times. This chain joins TRBV7-9 and TRBJ2-3; D uncertain. This CDR3 region has 13 residues. CDR1 is SEHNR, CDR2 FQNEAQ, per germline (reference sequence). With 2 bases removed from V and 2 bases from J, the gap between germline ends came to 5 bases. The CDR3 reads CASSLRPTDTQYF. Written as DNA, the CDR3 is TGTGCCAGCAGCTTAAGGCCCACAGATACGCAGTATTTT.

This clonotype was recorded at least ten times. The chain couples TRBV18 to TRBJ2-3; D is unclear. The CDR3 extends over 14 amino acids. V was cut by 3 bases and J by 3 bases, with 10 bases left in between. CDR1 is KGHSH and CDR2 is LQKENI in the germline V gene. The CDR3, as DNA: TGTGCCAGCTCACCGGGCAGGAAGACAGATACGCAGTATTTT. As protein: CASSPGRKTDTQYF.

Many counts were recorded for this clonotype. The chain uses TRBV12-3 or TRBV12-4 and TRBJ1-1; D is possibly TRBD1 (6 bases). The germline V and J ends were trimmed by 6 bases and 0 bases, with 11 bases remaining between them. There are 14 residues in the CDR3. The CDR3 loop is CASRGDIMNTEAFF. The DNA of the CDR3 is TGTGCCAGCAGGGGGGACATTATGAACACTGAAGCTTTCTTT.

This clonotype was seen many times. V is TRBV9 and J is TRBJ2-1; no reliable D call. CDR3 length: 15 residues. Germline lookup yields CDR1 SGDLS and CDR2 YYNGEE. V lost 3 bases and J lost 6, with 16 bases in between. The DNA for the CDR3 is TGTGCCAGCAGCGCCCCGGGCGGTAAACCCAATGAGCAGTTCTTC. Translated, it gives CASSAPGGKPNEQFF.

This clonotype showed up many times. This chain links TRBV12-3 or TRBV12-4 with TRBJ1-1; no clear D. CDR3 length: 13 amino acids. Trimming stripped 5 bases from V and 4 bases from J, with 11 bases between. CDR3 amino acids: CASSPYSVTEAFF. CDR3 nucleotide sequence: TGTGCCAGCAGTCCCTACAGCGTCACTGAAGCTTTCTTT.

The CDR3 DNA follows: TGTGCCAGCAGTTTATCGCAGGGGCTACCTGAAGCTTTCTTT. Protein product: CASSLSQGLPEAFF. The chain combines TRBV27 with TRBJ1-1, with a tentative D call TRBD1 (6 bases). The V gene's germline CDR1 is MNHEY and CDR2 SMNVEV (reference sequence). Trimming shortened V by 0 bases and J by 6 bases, and 11 bases separated the two germline ends. The CDR3 consists of 14 residues.

This clonotype has ten or more counts. V usage is TRBV30 and J usage is TRBJ2-3; no definite D call. CDR1 and CDR2 (germline): GTSNPN, SVGIG (reference sequence). The CDR3 has 14 residues. Trimming removed 2 bases from V and 1 base from J, with 10 bases in between. For the CDR3, the DNA is TGTGCCTGGAGTCCCCTAAGGGGCACAGATACGCAGTATTTT. It is translated as CAWSPLRGTDTQYF.

In its sample, this clonotype is medium-sized. The chain combines TRBV11-2 with TRBJ2-5; D gene uncertain. With 1 base removed from V and 5 bases from J, the gap between germline ends came to 2 bases. The CDR3 sequence is 11 residues long. Germline V lookup: CDR1 SGHAT, CDR2 FQNNGV. For the CDR3, the DNA is TGTGCCAGCAGCTTAGGGGAGACCCAGTACTTC. Amino acid sequence: CASSLGETQYF.

This clonotype was counted a few times. The chain joins TRBV4-1 to TRBJ2-7; possible D gene TRBD2, 5 bases. Trimming left V 4 bases short and J 0 bases short, with 16 bases between. The CDR3 consists of 16 residues. Germline lookup yields CDR1 MGHRA and CDR2 YSYEKL. The CDR3 here is CASSPLVSGYSYEQYF. DNA for the CDR3: TGCGCCAGCAGCCCCTTAGTATCGGGATACTCCTACGAGCAGTACTTC.

The rearrangement uses TRBV6-5 and TRBJ2-7, with TRBD1 matching over 9 bases. Unmatched junction bases numbered 10, after V lost 2 bases and J lost 5 bases. There are 16 residues in the CDR3. In germline, CDR1 is MNHEY, CDR2 SVGAGI. The CDR3 protein is CASSYQTGGASNEQYF. The CDR3 bases are TGTGCCAGCAGTTACCAAACAGGGGGCGCTTCCAACGAGCAGTACTTC.

This clonotype was counted many times. The rearrangement joins TRBV9 to TRBJ2-3, with 9 bases matching TRBD2. Germline-derived CDR1 and CDR2 are SGDLS and YYNGEE. This CDR3 spans 16 amino acids. J lost 5 bases, V lost 2 bases, and 9 bases had no gene match. CDR3 in amino acids: CASSVSGRTVQDTQYF. In DNA, the CDR3 is TGTGCCAGCAGCGTTAGCGGGAGAACCGTTCAAGATACGCAGTATTTT.

With regard to this clonotype: A much larger clone is a single base away; this may be a read error. The gene calls are TRBV9 and TRBJ1-5; D uncertain. CDR1 is SGDLS and CDR2 is YYNGEE in the germline V gene. This CDR3 contains 14 residues. The V gene lost 2 bases and the J gene lost 11 bases, with 17 bases spanning the gap. The CDR3 nucleotides read TGTGCCAGCAGCGTTGAGGCGGAACCTCCGGCCCAGCATTTT. This sequence encodes CASSVEAEPPAQHF. The full variable domain, in which reference TRBV9 and TRBJ1-5 provide the parts outside the CDR3, is DSGVTQTPKHLITATGQRVTLRCSPRSGDLSVYWYQQSLDQGLQFLIQYYNGEERAKGNILERFSAQQFPDLHSELNLSSLELGDSALYFCASSVEAEPPAQHFGDGTRLSIL.

This clonotype was found many times. J is TRBJ2-7 and V is TRBV6-1, with TRBD1 matching over 10 bases. The V and J ends lost 4 bases and 4 bases, in that order; junction bases with no gene match: 7. Germline V CDR1 and CDR2: MNHNS, SASEGT. The CDR3 spans 15 residues. CDR3 protein: CASSVGGQGFYEQYF. CDR3 bases: TGTGCCAGCAGTGTCGGGGGACAGGGGTTTTACGAGCAGTACTTC.

This clonotype has ten or more counts. The rearrangement uses TRBV30 and TRBJ1-2, with 8 positions matching TRBD1. From germline, CDR1 is GTSNPN and CDR2 SVGIG (reference sequence). After removal of 6 bases from V and 0 bases from J, the junction contained 3 bases not matched to a gene. The CDR3 is 13 amino acids. CDR3: CACAGQANYGYTF. The CDR3, as DNA: TGTGCCTGTGCGGGACAGGCTAACTATGGCTACACCTTC.

This clonotype has more than one count but fewer than ten. The gene calls are TRBV20-1 and TRBJ2-3, with TRBD2 identical over 9 bases. The trim removed 0 bases at V and 0 bases at J, leaving 10 bases unmatched. Germline CDR1 reads DFQATT; CDR2 reads SNEGSKA (reference sequence). This CDR3 is 18 amino acids long. The CDR3 nucleotides are TGCAGTGCTAGAGATGCCGGGACTAGCTTTTCTAGCACAGATACGCAGTATTTT. Protein product: CSARDAGTSFSSTDTQYF.

There are many counts of this clonotype. The V call is TRBV11-2, the J call TRBJ2-5; 14 nucleotides align to TRBD2. In germline, CDR1 is SGHAT, CDR2 FQNNGV. The CDR3 length is 17 residues. Trimming at V came to 5 bases and at J to 4 bases, leaving 9 bases not matched to a gene. The CDR3 protein is CASSAGTSGSFGETQYF. CDR3 DNA: TGTGCCAGCAGCGCTGGGACTAGCGGGAGTTTTGGAGAGACCCAGTACTTC.

This clonotype was picked up a small number of times. The chain combines TRBV2 with TRBJ1-5, with D uncertain. The V end was cut by 3 bases, the J end by 3 bases, with 12 bases between. The CDR3 covers 15 residues. Germline CDR1 SNHLY, CDR2 FYNNEI. The DNA of the CDR3 is TGTGCCAGCAGTGACGGGCAGTATAACAATCAGCCCCAGCATTTT. The encoded protein is CASSDGQYNNQPQHF.

The gene calls are TRBV7-2 and TRBJ1-5; no firm D call. With 0 bases removed from V and 7 bases from J, the gap between germline ends came to 16 bases. The CDR3 has 16 residues. CDR1 is SGHTA and CDR2 is FQGNSA in the germline V gene. In DNA, the CDR3 is TGTGCCAGCAGCTTAGCTACGTCTAGAGCCAAGCAGCCCCAGCATTTT. It encodes CASSLATSRAKQPQHF. Full variable domain (rest looked up from reference TRBV7-2 and TRBJ1-5): GAGVSQSPSNKVTEKGKDVELRCDPISGHTALYWYRQSLGQGLEFLIYFQGNSAPDKSGLPSDRFSAERTGGSVSTLTIQRTQQEDSAVYLCASSLATSRAKQPQHFGDGTRLSIL.

This clonotype was picked up a small number of times. Germline is not matched at one junction end, which may reflect a read error. The V and J genes are TRBV12-3 or TRBV12-4 and TRBJ1-4; 7 bases match TRBD1. CDR3 size: 15 residues. The CDR3 DNA follows: TGTGCCTGCAGCGCTCAACAGGGGAGGTCAGGAAAACTGTTTTTT. Protein sequence: CACSAQQGRSGKLFF.

This clonotype was counted many times. The gene calls are TRBV3-1 and TRBJ2-7, with 11 bases lining up with TRBD2. The CDR3 contains 15 residues. Trimming removed 3 bases from V and 3 bases from J; junction bases left unmatched: 4. Germline CDR1 reads LGHDT; CDR2 reads YNNKEL (reference sequence). Written as DNA, the CDR3 is TGTGCCAGCAGCCAGGGACTAGCGGCTAACTACGAGCAGTACTTC. It yields the protein CASSQGLAANYEQYF.

This chain joins TRBV6-4 and TRBJ2-1, with 9 bases fitting TRBD2. With 7 bases clipped from V and 2 bases from J, the junction kept 9 bases outside the gene matches. Germline lookup yields CDR1 MRHNA and CDR2 SNTAGT. This CDR3 spans 16 amino acids. The CDR3 spells CASTSSAGGTYNEQFF. The CDR3 DNA is TGTGCCAGCACCTCCAGTGCGGGAGGGACCTACAATGAGCAGTTCTTC.

This clonotype was counted only a few times. The CDR3 coding sequence is TGTGCCAGTAGTCCACCGGGGGTCTACTATGGCTACACCTTC. This translates into CASSPPGVYYGYTF. The V gene is TRBV19, the J gene TRBJ1-2, with D possibly matching TRBD1 (5 bases). Trimming removed 5 bases from V and 3 bases from J, with 13 bases in between. This CDR3 is built from 14 residues. Germline CDR1 reads LNHDA; CDR2 reads SQIVND (reference sequence). The full variable domain, its missing parts supplied by reference TRBV19 and TRBJ1-2, is DGGITQSPKYLFRKEGQNVTLSCEQNLNHDAMYWYRQDPGQGLRLIYYSQIVNDFQKGDIAEGYSVSREKKESFPLTVTSAQKNPTAFYLCASSPPGVYYGYTFGSGTRLTVV.